Each of the 27 T cell receptor beta chains below was sequenced from the same sample in a study of blood T cells in healthy people across ages. PCR was performed a second time for about 7 to 11 cycles using a sample-barcoded 5' primer and a J-beta primer mix. TCRdb re-called the 5' RACE reads through MiXCR, storing one row per CDR3 protein. The sample carries approximately 800,000 distinct CDR3 sequences, approximately 53% recorded once. The sequenced sample consisted of blood. The receptors were sampled from a man aged 40-49 years in good health.

V is TRBV18 and J is TRBJ2-3; 7 nucleotides line up with TRBD2. The germline V gene has CDR1 KGHSH and CDR2 LQKENI. This CDR3 is built from 15 residues. Trimming removed 3 bases from V and 1 base from J; junction bases left unmatched: 4. CDR3 amino acids: CASSPTSVRTDTQYF. The DNA for the CDR3 is TGTGCCAGCTCACCTACTAGCGTACGCACAGATACGCAGTATTTT.

This clonotype was seen at least ten times. The CDR3 loop reads CASSLEAGRARYEQYF. DNA for the CDR3: TGTGCCAGCAGCTTAGAGGCCGGGAGGGCCCGCTACGAGCAGTACTTC. This sequence joins TRBV7-2 and TRBJ2-7; 8 bases agree with TRBD2. Germline V gene data show CDR1 as SGHTA and CDR2 as FQGNSA. With 1 base clipped from V and 3 bases from J, the junction kept 8 bases outside the gene matches. The CDR3 sequence is 16 residues long.

The sample holds a few counts of this clonotype. This chain connects TRBV9 to TRBJ1-2, with a weak D call TRBD1 (5 bases). This CDR3 has 16 amino acids. The V gene's germline CDR1 is SGDLS and CDR2 YYNGEE. V dropped 1 base and J dropped 6 bases, with 19 bases sitting between them. CDR3 residues: CASSVIPWRVRDGYTF. In DNA, the CDR3 is TGTGCCAGCAGCGTAATACCCTGGAGAGTCAGGGATGGCTACACCTTC.

The chain has TRBV5-5 and TRBJ2-7; D remains ambiguous. Germline values: CDR1 SGHKS, CDR2 YYEKEE (reference sequence). This CDR3 has 14 residues. Trimming removed 0 bases at V and 0 bases at J, with 7 bases between. CDR3 sequence: CASSLAPDSYEQYF. In DNA, the CDR3 is TGTGCCAGCAGCTTGGCCCCAGACTCCTACGAGCAGTACTTC.

The chain recombines TRBV20-1 with TRBJ2-5; perhaps TRBD2 as D (5 bases). Trimming pared 3 bases from V and 2 bases from J, leaving 13 bases between. Germline lookup yields CDR1 DFQATT and CDR2 SNEGSKA (reference sequence). The CDR3 loop spans 14 amino acids. The CDR3 region is CSARRALGQETQYF. The CDR3 DNA reads as TGCAGTGCTAGGCGGGCCCTAGGACAAGAGACCCAGTACTTC.

This clonotype was recorded many times. The J gene is TRBJ2-1, the V gene TRBV5-1; TRBD2 might be the D (6 bases). This CDR3 is built from 14 residues. CDR1 and CDR2 from the germline V gene are SGHRS and YFSETQ. With 0 bases removed from V and 8 bases from J, the gap between germline ends came to 12 bases. CDR3 amino acids: CASSLGQGGYEQFF. CDR3 DNA sequence: TGCGCCAGCAGCTTGGGTCAGGGAGGTTATGAGCAGTTCTTC.

The rearrangement uses TRBV28 and TRBJ2-6; D gene ambiguous. The CDR3 is 15 amino acids. Germline V CDR1 and CDR2: MDHEN, SYDVKM. V lost 6 bases, J lost 0 bases, and 9 bases lay in between. The CDR3 DNA follows: TGTGCCAGCAGCCAGCCTTCCTCTGGGGCCAACGTCCTGACTTTC. Its translation: CASSQPSSGANVLTF. Together with reference TRBV28 and TRBJ2-6, the CDR3 gives the full variable domain: DVKVTQSSRYLVKRTGEKVFLECVQDMDHENMFWYRQDPGLGLRLIYFSYDVKMKEKGDIPEGYSVSREKKERFSLILESASTNQTSMYLCASSQPSSGANVLTFGAGSRLTVL.

A note on this clonotype: An end of the junction differs from the germline gene, which may be a read error. This chain connects TRBV11-2 to TRBJ2-3; perhaps TRBD2 as D (6 bases). Germline V gene data show CDR1 as SGHAT and CDR2 as FQNNGV. This CDR3 has 15 residues. The CDR3 DNA sequence: TGTGCCAGCAGCTTAATCGGAGGGAACACAGATACGCGGTATTTT. This encodes CASSLIGGNTDTRYF. Full variable domain (missing parts from reference TRBV11-2 and TRBJ2-3): EAGVAQSPRYKIIEKRQSVAFWCNPISGHATLYWYQQILGQGPKLLIQFQNNGVVDDSQLPKDRFSAERLKGVDSTLKIQPAKLEDSAVYLCASSLIGGNTDTRYFGPGTRLTVL.

This chain's CDR3 is CASSSLGRDNEQYF. In DNA, the CDR3 is TGTGCCAGCAGTTCCCTGGGGAGGGACAATGAGCAGTACTTC. This chain links TRBV6-6 with TRBJ2-5; perhaps TRBD2 as D (7 bases). Trimming removed 4 bases at V and 11 bases at J, with 20 bases between. Looked up from germline, CDR1 is MNHNY and CDR2 is SVGAGI (reference sequence). This CDR3 is 14 amino acids long.

The rearrangement joins TRBV28 to TRBJ2-3, with 11 bases aligning to TRBD2. V trimming: 7 bases; J trimming: 4 bases; junction bases outside the gene matches: 7. CDR3 length equals 15 residues. Germline CDR1 MDHEN, CDR2 SYDVKM. Here the CDR3 reads CASTWLAGGSDTQYF. CDR3 DNA sequence: TGTGCCAGCACGTGGCTAGCGGGAGGATCAGATACGCAGTATTTT.

This sequence joins TRBV6-2 or TRBV6-3 and TRBJ2-5; 8 bases are shared with TRBD2. CDR1 MNHEY and CDR2 SVGEGT come from the germline V gene. V trimming: 5 bases; J trimming: 4 bases; junction bases outside the gene matches: 12. The CDR3 sequence is 16 residues long. The CDR3 bases are TGTGCCAGCAGTCATCCTAGCGTACGGGAGGGAGAGACCCAGTACTTC. It encodes CASSHPSVREGETQYF.

The rearrangement links TRBV19 to TRBJ2-4; 9 bases agree with TRBD1. The CDR3 extends over 13 amino acids. V dropped 4 bases and J dropped 13; count of bases not matched to a gene: 8. Germline V gene lookup returns CDR1 LNHDA and CDR2 SQIVND (reference sequence). The CDR3, as DNA: TGTGCCAGTAGTAGACAGGGGGATAGGGAGCAGTACTTC. Amino acid sequence: CASSRQGDREQYF. The full variable domain, in which reference TRBV19 and TRBJ2-4 provide the parts outside the CDR3, is DGGITQSPKYLFRKEGQNVTLSCEQNLNHDAMYWYRQDPGQGLRLIYYSQIVNDFQKGDIAEGYSVSREKKESFPLTVTSAQKNPTAFYLCASSRQGDREQYFGAGTRLSVL.

The chain has TRBV4-2 and TRBJ2-1; 13 bases align to TRBD2. CDR1 and CDR2 from the germline V gene are LGHNA and YNFKEQ. The CDR3 loop spans 17 amino acids. With 4 bases clipped from V and 5 bases from J, the junction kept 8 bases outside the gene matches. The CDR3 DNA reads as TGTGCCAGCAGCCCAGCGCTTACTAGCGGGAGGGACAATGAGCAGTTCTTC. Its translation: CASSPALTSGRDNEQFF.

This sequence joins TRBV3-1 and TRBJ2-7; the D gene could be TRBD1 or TRBD2 (6 bases each). The germline V gene has CDR1 LGHDT and CDR2 YNNKEL (reference sequence). This CDR3 is built from 13 residues. Trimming cost V 5 bases and J 6 bases, with 14 bases left between them. The CDR3 region has the DNA TGTGCCAGCAGCGGAAGAGGGGGGTCCGAGCAGTACTTC. It yields the protein CASSGRGGSEQYF.

The chain is built from TRBV20-1 and TRBJ2-1; 8 nucleotides match TRBD2. CDR3 length: 14 residues. V was pared by 5 bases and J by 6 bases, with 9 bases of the junction left unmatched. In germline, CDR1 is DFQATT, CDR2 SNEGSKA (reference sequence). The chain's CDR3 is CSAWREVAVNEQFF. DNA for the CDR3: TGCAGTGCTTGGCGGGAGGTTGCGGTCAATGAGCAGTTCTTC.

The V and J genes are TRBV7-9 and TRBJ1-2; 8 nucleotides align to TRBD1. Germline V gives CDR1 SEHNR, CDR2 FQNEAQ (reference sequence). The V and J ends lost 5 bases and 8 bases, in that order; junction bases with no gene match: 13. The CDR3 covers 15 residues. CDR3 loop: CASSQDRAAWAGYTF. The CDR3 DNA reads TGTGCCAGCAGCCAGGACAGGGCTGCTTGGGCGGGCTACACCTTC.

This clonotype was recorded a few times. The rearrangement joins TRBV28 to TRBJ2-7; TRBD1 matches at 11 bases. The CDR3 has 14 residues. Germline CDR1 and CDR2: MDHEN and SYDVKM. The V gene end was trimmed by 6 bases and the J gene end by 6 bases; junction bases not matched to a gene: 7. This CDR3 reads CASRPPGTGGEQYF. The CDR3 bases are TGTGCCAGCAGACCTCCGGGGACAGGGGGCGAGCAGTACTTC.

The CDR3, as DNA: TGTGCCAGCAGCGCGACAGGGGGCTATGGCTACACCTTC. It specifies CASSATGGYGYTF. The J gene is TRBJ1-2, the V gene TRBV9; 9 bases match TRBD1. Germline trimming cut 3 bases from V and 4 bases from J; bases unmatched to any gene: 1. This CDR3 spans 13 amino acids. In germline, CDR1 is SGDLS, CDR2 YYNGEE.

V is TRBV4-3 and J is TRBJ2-2; unclear D gene. The germline V gene encodes CDR1 LGHNA and CDR2 YSLEER. The CDR3 sequence is 14 residues long. The V end lost 1 base, the J end lost 6 bases, and 9 bases lay between the germline ends. Here the CDR3 DNA reads TGCGCCAGCAGCCAAGCGAACCCGGCCGGGGAGCTGTTTTTT. The encoded protein is CASSQANPAGELFF.

The chain joins TRBV3-1 to TRBJ1-2; 7 bases match TRBD1. The length of the CDR3 is 15 residues. The germline V gene has CDR1 LGHDT and CDR2 YNNKEL (reference sequence). V dropped 1 base and J dropped 4; count of bases not matched to a gene: 6. The CDR3: CASSQGTGSSYGYTF. The CDR3 nucleotides read TGTGCCAGCAGCCAAGGGACAGGTTCGAGCTATGGCTACACCTTC.

The rearrangement joins TRBV7-2 to TRBJ2-1; 12 bases fit TRBD2. The germline CDR1 and CDR2 sequences are SGHTA and FQGNSA. This CDR3 has 16 residues. J gave up 3 bases and V 3 bases, and 3 bases lay outside the gene matches. The CDR3 spells CASSLGTSGFYNEQFF. In nucleotides, the CDR3 is TGTGCCAGCAGCTTGGGGACTAGCGGGTTCTACAATGAGCAGTTCTTC.

The chain recombines TRBV7-6 with TRBJ2-5; D may correspond to TRBD1 or TRBD2 (6 bases each). The CDR3 is 14 amino acids. V dropped 2 bases and J dropped 4 bases, with 11 bases sitting between them. Germline CDR1 is SGHVS and CDR2 is FNYEAQ. CDR3 sequence (DNA): TGTGCCAGCAGCTTATGGGGGGCGGTAGAGACCCAGTACTTC. This sequence encodes CASSLWGAVETQYF.

This chain uses TRBV6-1 with TRBJ2-6, with TRBD1 matching over 9 bases. With 7 bases clipped from V and 3 bases from J, the junction kept 10 bases outside the gene matches. The germline V gene encodes CDR1 MNHNS and CDR2 SASEGT. The length of the CDR3 is 17 residues. This CDR3 is CASKRDREIGGANVLTF. The CDR3 DNA reads TGTGCCAGCAAGCGGGACAGGGAAATTGGTGGGGCCAACGTCCTGACTTTC.

This clonotype was counted a few times. The gene calls are TRBV28 and TRBJ2-7, with TRBD1 matching over 8 bases. The J call may be in error: the DNA end matches TRBJ2-5 better. Looked up from germline, CDR1 is MDHEN and CDR2 is SYDVKM. The CDR3 spans 16 residues. CDR3 in DNA: TGTGCCAGCACACTGAACCGACAGGGGATCGGAGAGACCCAGTACTTC. As protein: CASTLNRQGIGETQYF.

The chain recombines TRBV7-2 with TRBJ2-1; 8 nucleotides match TRBD1. The CDR3 contains 15 residues. V was pared by 5 bases and J by 13 bases, with 16 bases of the junction left unmatched. Germline assignment: CDR1 SGHTA and CDR2 FQGNSA. CDR3 DNA: TGTGCCAGCAGCCCCGGAAGACAGGGGATGGAGACCCAGTTCTTC. As protein: CASSPGRQGMETQFF. Using reference TRBV7-2 and TRBJ2-1 for the parts outside the CDR3, the full variable domain is GAGVSQSPSNKVTEKGKDVELRCDPISGHTALYWYRQSLGQGLEFLIYFQGNSAPDKSGLPSDRFSAERTGGSVSTLTIQRTQQEDSAVYLCASSPGRQGMETQFFGPGTRLTVL.

This clonotype is a singleton in its sample. The J gene is TRBJ1-6, the V gene TRBV29-1, with 7 bases that match TRBD1. Germline CDR1 SQVTM, CDR2 ANQGSEA. With 6 bases clipped from V and 7 bases from J, the junction kept 6 bases outside the gene matches. The CDR3 consists of 13 residues. CDR3 sequence: CSVRGQRNSPLHF. CDR3 bases: TGCAGCGTCAGGGGACAGCGAAATTCACCCCTCCACTTT.

This chain links TRBV20-1 with TRBJ1-2, with D perhaps TRBD1 (5 bases). CDR3 length equals 14 residues. Between the trimmed V and J ends, which lost 1 base and 7 bases, there was a span of 16 bases. Per the germline V gene, CDR1 is DFQATT and CDR2 is SNEGSKA (reference sequence). The CDR3 spells CSARVPNQGFGYTF. The CDR3 DNA is TGCAGTGCTAGAGTTCCAAACCAGGGATTTGGCTACACCTTC.